This T cell receptor (beta chain) comes out of a study of T-cell reconstitution after alpha-beta-depleted transplantation in children. Findings and caveats of the study: At day 60, the high TCRbeta diversity found in some patients originated from recipient T cells and thymic progenitors that had survived. A year post-transplant, T-cell counts and diversity derived mostly from newly produced T cells. Reportedly, only several hundred clones from non-depleted graft cells drove alpha-beta T-cell counts at about two months.

Unique molecular identifiers tagged the TCRbeta library. One entry per CDR3 protein, called by TCRdb with MiXCR from the PCR reads. The sample lists a few hundred thousand distinct CDR3 sequences; roughly a quarter were seen once. Concerning this clonotype: Its matching antigen is unknown.

With 1 base removed from V and 4 bases from J, the gap between germline ends came to 15 bases. The CDR3 extends over 16 amino acids. Germline CDR1 reads SGHTA; CDR2 reads FQGTGA. The receptor's source is a boy younger than two with Wiskott-Aldrich syndrome, due to receive a stem cell transplant. Here the sequenced sample was PBMCs, taken before TCRalphabeta/CD19-depleted stem cell transplant. The genes are TRBV7-3 and TRBJ2-3; the D gene is possibly TRBD2 (6 bases). In nucleotides, the CDR3 is TGTGCCAGCAGCTTAAGGGGAGCGGGTGTCCCAGATACGCAGTATTTT. The encoded protein is CASSLRGAGVPDTQYF.